This is a list of T cell receptor beta chains from one sample in a study of blood T cell repertoires in COVID-19. This table comes from immunoSEQ multiplex PCR, and its TCRdb copy is limited to in-frame clones, with some not included. The table records 130,000 or so clones, around 83% of them present only once. The sample comprised PBMCs or T cells enriched from blood (not recorded which). All receptors come from a middle-aged man who had recovered from COVID-19. CDR3s leave out the opening cysteine and the closing phenylalanine or tryptophan.

v_call: TRBV19
j_call: TRBJ2-2
cdr3_length: 14
cdr3_aa: ASSIGYGQRTGELF

v_call: TRBV18
j_call: TRBJ1-6
cdr3_length: 13
cdr3_aa: ASHQGQPYNSPLH

v_call: TRBV18
j_call: TRBJ1-2
cdr3_length: 11
cdr3_aa: ASSPQGEGGYT

v_call: TRBV15
j_call: TRBJ1-5
cdr3_length: 12
cdr3_aa: ATSRGTGARPQH

v_call: TRBV5-4
j_call: TRBJ1-1
cdr3_length: 13
cdr3_aa: ASSLNVRGGTEAF

v_call: TRBV4-2
j_call: TRBJ2-1
cdr3_length: 14
cdr3_aa: ASSQVGRAAGNEQF

v_call: TRBV19
j_call: TRBJ1-2
cdr3_length: 10
cdr3_aa: ATRARDYGYT

v_call: TRBV5-4
j_call: TRBJ2-2
cdr3_length: 10
cdr3_aa: ASSLTSGELF

v_call: TRBV4-3
j_call: TRBJ1-6
cdr3_length: 14
cdr3_aa: ASSQDWAGAGSPLH

v_call: TRBV5-1
j_call: TRBJ2-1
cdr3_length: 16
cdr3_aa: ASSLLGQGGATYNEQF

v_call: TRBV18
j_call: TRBJ2-1
cdr3_length: 13
cdr3_aa: ASSPLDRAVHEQF

v_call: TRBV6-2/TRBV6-3
j_call: TRBJ2-6
cdr3_length: 15
cdr3_aa: ASSYVGRGHGANVLT

v_call: TRBV5-8
j_call: TRBJ1-6
cdr3_length: 14
cdr3_aa: ASSWTGTFSNSPLH

v_call: TRBV5-4
j_call: TRBJ2-5
cdr3_length: 11
cdr3_aa: ASSLPLVETQY

v_call: TRBV9
j_call: TRBJ1-6
cdr3_length: 13
cdr3_aa: ASSPRTGGNSPLH

v_call: TRBV30
j_call: TRBJ1-1
cdr3_length: 9
cdr3_aa: AWSVPGEAF

v_call: TRBV27
j_call: TRBJ2-5
cdr3_length: 13
cdr3_aa: ASSDGQPGGETQY

v_call: TRBV28
j_call: TRBJ1-3
cdr3_length: 13
cdr3_aa: ASSPRGLGGNTIY

v_call: TRBV14
j_call: TRBJ1-3
cdr3_length: 16
cdr3_aa: ASSRNPPQGWAGNTIY

v_call: TRBV6-2/TRBV6-3
j_call: TRBJ2-5
cdr3_length: 13
cdr3_aa: ASSYSLAAQETQY

v_call: TRBV18
j_call: TRBJ1-2
cdr3_length: 10
cdr3_aa: ASSPPGEGYT

v_call: TRBV18
j_call: TRBJ1-5
cdr3_length: 12
cdr3_aa: ASSTNRGNQPQH

v_call: TRBV2
j_call: TRBJ2-1
cdr3_length: 13
cdr3_aa: ASSEDGGSKHEQF

v_call: TRBV27
j_call: TRBJ1-1
cdr3_length: 12
cdr3_aa: ASSLTGVNTEAF

v_call: TRBV11-2
j_call: TRBJ1-6
cdr3_length: 13
cdr3_aa: ASSLNPGDNSPLH

v_call: TRBV18
j_call: TRBJ1-1
cdr3_length: 16
cdr3_aa: ASSPITGGGARDTEAF

v_call: TRBV4-3
j_call: TRBJ2-5
cdr3_length: 17
cdr3_aa: ASSQEREQGGRGQETQY

v_call: TRBV5-1
j_call: TRBJ1-2
cdr3_length: 14
cdr3_aa: ASSLDVGGIGYGYT

v_call: TRBV27
j_call: TRBJ1-2
cdr3_length: 11
cdr3_aa: ASSFTYRDGYT

v_call: TRBV5-3
j_call: TRBJ1-6
cdr3_length: 12
cdr3_aa: ARSPSDSNSPLH

v_call: TRBV5-1
j_call: TRBJ1-1
cdr3_length: 12
cdr3_aa: ASSFGQGNTEAF